These 29 T cell receptor beta chains came from one sample sequenced in a study of regulatory T cells in long-lasting Graves disease. Indicated time point: newly diagnosed GD, antithyroid drugs for less than 3 months. The TCR library was prepared using RNA isolated from PBMCs. Arm-PCR of CDR3 regions and iRepertoire HTBI primers were the basis on which TCR beta libraries were built. From the multiplex PCR reads, TCRdb called clonotypes with MiXCR, one entry per CDR3 protein. The sample lists approximately 460,000 distinct CDR3 sequences, 15% to 20% occurring once. These data were also filed under a second study, of T cells in Graves' hyperthyroidism and ophthalmopathy.

The source material was peripheral blood mononuclear cells (PBMCs), sampled at new diagnosis, from a patient treated with antithyroid drugs. These receptors came from a woman aged 25 to 39 with Graves disease.

Turning to this clonotype: Since a much larger clone is just one base distant, this may be a read error. The rearrangement links TRBV6-1 to TRBJ2-7, with 11 bases that match TRBD1. V lost 6 bases to trimming and J lost 7 bases; unmatched junction nucleotides: 8. The germline gives CDR1 MNHNS, CDR2 SASEGT. CDR3 length: 14 amino acids. This chain's CDR3 is CASRGTGGVDEQYF. For the CDR3, the DNA is TGTGCCAGCAGAGGGACAGGGGGTGTTGATGAGCAGTACTTC.

This clonotype was observed at least ten times. At one end the junction does not follow the germline gene, possibly because of a read error. This rearrangement joins TRBV11-3 to TRBJ1-6, with D possibly being TRBD1 (6 bases). Per the germline V gene, CDR1 is SGHNT and CDR2 is YENEEA. CDR3 length: 16 residues. CDR3 amino acids: CASSSRTASYNSPLHF. In DNA, the CDR3 is TGTGCCAGCAGCTCGAGGACAGCTTCCTACAATTCACCCCTCCACTTT.

This clonotype was counted at least ten times. J is TRBJ1-1 and V is TRBV7-8; 7 positions agree with TRBD1. Germline-derived CDR1 and CDR2 are SGHVS and FQNEAQ. The CDR3 is made up of 15 amino acids. V lost 2 bases to trimming and J lost 5 bases; unmatched junction nucleotides: 8. CDR3 amino acids: CASSLPTGSGTEAFF. The CDR3 coding sequence is TGTGCCAGCAGCTTACCGACAGGGAGCGGAACTGAAGCTTTCTTT.

This clonotype has ten or more counts. This rearrangement joins TRBV20-1 to TRBJ2-3; D not resolved. The V end lost 0 bases, the J end lost 7 bases, and 8 bases lay between the germline ends. The CDR3 spans 12 residues. Germline CDR1 DFQATT, CDR2 SNEGSKA (reference sequence). CDR3 amino acids: CSAREGLHTQYF. The CDR3 bases are TGCAGTGCTAGAGAGGGCTTACATACGCAGTATTTT.

This clonotype has a count of ten or more. The V call is TRBV18, the J call TRBJ1-6; 7 nucleotides align to TRBD1. V lost 6 bases and J lost 6; bases outside the gene matches: 5. There are 14 residues in the CDR3. Germline assignment: CDR1 KGHSH and CDR2 LQKENI. CDR3 sequence (DNA): TGTGCCAGCTCCCCGACAGGGACTAATTCACCCCTCCACTTT. Translation gives CASSPTGTNSPLHF. Supplemented by reference TRBV18 and TRBJ1-6, the full variable domain reads NAGVMQNPRHLVRRRGQEARLRCSPMKGHSHVYWYRQLPEEGLKFMVYLQKENIIDESGMPKERFSAEFPKEGPSILRIQQVVRGDSAAYFCASSPTGTNSPLHFGNGTRLTVT.

The chain uses TRBV19 and TRBJ2-2; 7 bases fit TRBD1. The CDR3 extends over 15 amino acids. The trim removed 5 bases at V and 4 bases at J, leaving 7 bases unmatched. Germline CDR1 and CDR2: LNHDA and SQIVND (reference sequence). The CDR3 spells CASSHNRGSTGELFF. The DNA for the CDR3 is TGTGCCAGTAGTCATAACAGGGGAAGCACCGGGGAGCTGTTTTTT.

This clonotype showed up many times. The chain recombines TRBV15 with TRBJ1-1, with unresolved D. This CDR3 is 13 amino acids long. The V and J ends lost 4 bases and 2 bases respectively, with 8 bases between them. Germline V gene data show CDR1 as LNHNV and CDR2 as YYDKDF (reference sequence). The CDR3 loop reads CATSTGGNTEAFF. The CDR3 nucleotides read TGTGCCACCAGCACAGGAGGAAACACTGAAGCTTTCTTT.

Details on this clonotype: This is likely an artifact of a read error, given a far larger clone one base away. Since the CDR3 does not end with the conserved phenylalanine or tryptophan, this likely comes from a read error. The chain joins TRBV2 to TRBJ2-3; 9 positions agree with TRBD1. Near its end, the DNA agrees better with TRBJ1-1, so the J call may be wrong. This CDR3 spans 14 amino acids. Germline V CDR1 and CDR2: SNHLY, FYNNEI. CDR3 sequence: CASSRGTGSTEAFL. The CDR3 coding sequence is TGTGCCAGCAGCCGCGGGACAGGGAGCACTGAAGCTTTCCTT.

The genes are TRBV14 and TRBJ2-7, with TRBD2 matching over 14 bases. This CDR3 is built from 16 residues. V lost 3 bases, J lost 7 bases, and 8 bases stayed unmatched. Per the germline V gene, CDR1 is SGHDN and CDR2 is FVKESK. The CDR3 bases are TGTGCCAGCAGCCAGGGACTAGCGGGAGCCTACAATGAGCAGTACTTC. Its translation: CASSQGLAGAYNEQYF. The entire variable domain, with the rest obtained from reference TRBV14 and TRBJ2-7, is as follows: EAGVTQFPSHSVIEKGQTVTLRCDPISGHDNLYWYRRVMGKEIKFLLHFVKESKQDESGMPNNRFLAERTGGTYSTLKVQPAELEDSGVYFCASSQGLAGAYNEQYFGPGTRLTVT.

Many counts were recorded for this clonotype. The chain combines TRBV29-1 with TRBJ2-5, with D possibly matching TRBD1 (6 bases). Germline V CDR1 and CDR2: SQVTM, ANQGSEA. The CDR3 has 14 amino acids. The germline V and J ends were trimmed by 3 bases and 5 bases, with 16 bases remaining between them. CDR3: CSVEGRGHWETQYF. The CDR3 region has the DNA TGCAGCGTTGAGGGCAGGGGACATTGGGAGACCCAGTACTTC.

On this clonotype: Since a much larger clone is just one base distant, this may be a read error. This rearrangement joins TRBV24-1 to TRBJ2-7; 8 nucleotides align to TRBD2. The CDR3 sequence is 15 residues long. V shed 2 bases and J 7 bases; nucleotides not matched to a gene: 9. In germline, CDR1 is KGHDR, CDR2 SFDVKD. CDR3 region: CATSDSIAGYHEQYF. DNA of the CDR3: TGTGCCACCAGTGATTCGATAGCGGGATACCATGAGCAGTACTTC.

This clonotype was counted at least ten times. The chain combines TRBV6-5 with TRBJ1-5, with D unresolved. The CDR3 runs 13 residues. The germline CDR1 and CDR2 sequences are MNHEY and SVGAGI. V was cut by 2 bases and J by 4 bases, with 6 bases left in between. This chain's CDR3 is CASSYDGNQPQHF. CDR3 bases: TGTGCCAGCAGTTACGACGGGAATCAGCCCCAGCATTTT.

With respect to this clonotype: One junction end does not reproduce the germline sequence, and a read error may be involved. The J gene is TRBJ2-1, the V gene TRBV5-1; possible D gene TRBD2, 6 bases. The CDR3 is made up of 15 amino acids. CDR1 is SGHRS, CDR2 YFSETQ, per germline. The DNA for the CDR3 is TGCGCCAGCAGCGCAGACAGTAGCGGTTACATTGAGCAGTTCTTC. Residues: CASSADSSGYIEQFF.

This clonotype was seen at least ten times. This chain connects TRBV3-1 to TRBJ1-1; the D is unclear. The CDR3 runs 14 residues. Germline V gene data show CDR1 as LGHDT and CDR2 as YNNKEL (reference sequence). V dropped 1 base and J dropped 4 bases, with 10 bases sitting between them. The CDR3 DNA follows: TGTGCCAGCAGCCAAGGAAACAGTTTCACTGAAGCTTTCTTT. Translation gives CASSQGNSFTEAFF. Full variable domain (outside the CDR3, taken from reference TRBV3-1 and TRBJ1-1): DTAVSQTPKYLVTQMGNDKSIKCEQNLGHDTMYWYKQDSKKFLKIMFSYNNKELIINETVPNRFSPKSPDKAHLNLHINSLELGDSAVYFCASSQGNSFTEAFFGQGTRLTVV.

This clonotype was seen many times. The chain links TRBV20-1 to TRBJ2-3; D is unresolved. This CDR3 region has 11 residues. Trimming cost V 5 bases and J 3 bases, with 6 bases left between them. From germline, CDR1 is DFQATT and CDR2 SNEGSKA (reference sequence). The CDR3, as DNA: TGCAGTGCTCCTAAAACAGATACGCAGTATTTT. Its translation: CSAPKTDTQYF.

Of note for this clonotype: Given a much more abundant clone one base away, this may be a read error. The J gene is TRBJ2-3, the V gene TRBV11-2, with 8 bases aligning to TRBD2. Germline V lookup: CDR1 SGHAT, CDR2 FQNNGV. This CDR3 contains 16 residues. The CDR3 reads CASSPAGGVRTNTQYF. CDR3 nucleotide sequence: TGTGCCAGCAGCCCTGCCGGGGGGGTCCGCACAAATACGCAGTATTTT.

This clonotype was seen at least ten times. The chain is built from TRBV7-2 and TRBJ1-1; D is uncertain. This CDR3 has 14 amino acids. Germline V gene lookup returns CDR1 SGHTA and CDR2 FQGNSA. V dropped 3 bases and J dropped 1 base, with 9 bases sitting between them. The CDR3 loop is CASSLTVWNTEAFF. For the CDR3, the DNA is TGTGCCAGCAGCTTGACTGTTTGGAACACTGAAGCTTTCTTT.

Comment on this clonotype: This clone may be a read error of a much larger clone one base away. The rearrangement uses TRBV6-1 and TRBJ1-1; possibly TRBD1 for D (5 bases). This CDR3 is built from 16 residues. Trimming stripped 6 bases from V and 3 bases from J, with 20 bases between. Germline CDR1 and CDR2: MNHNS and SASEGT. CDR3 sequence reads: CASSFRGDGVDTEAFF. As DNA, the CDR3 is TGTGCCAGCAGCTTTCGGGGGGATGGTGTTGACACTGAAGCTTTCTTT.

At least ten counts were recorded for this clonotype. The rearrangement links TRBV5-4 to TRBJ2-7, with D possibly TRBD2 on 6 matching bases. Germline CDR1 is SGHNT and CDR2 is YYREEE (reference sequence). Trimming cost V 4 bases and J 0 bases, with 14 bases left between them. There are 15 residues in the CDR3. DNA for the CDR3: TGTGCCAGCAGCCCGGGGGTAGACTTCTCCTACGAGCAGTACTTC. It specifies CASSPGVDFSYEQYF.

This clonotype was seen many times. V and J are TRBV7-6 and TRBJ2-3; D not resolved. CDR1 and CDR2 (germline): SGHVS, FNYEAQ. The V and J ends lost 3 bases and 5 bases respectively, with 6 bases between them. The CDR3 totals 12 residues. CDR3 bases: TGTGCCAGCAGCTTCCTACTAGATACGCAGTATTTT. Its protein is CASSFLLDTQYF.

J is TRBJ2-1 and V is TRBV2, with 10 bases aligning to TRBD1. TRBJ2-5 explains the end of the DNA better; the J call may be wrong. The CDR3 consists of 16 residues. Germline lookup yields CDR1 SNHLY and CDR2 FYNNEI. In DNA, the CDR3 is TGTGCCAGCAGTTTATCCGGGACAGGGGTCGGGGAGACCCAGTACTTC. The encoded protein is CASSLSGTGVGETQYF.

This clonotype came up many times. The rearrangement joins TRBV20-1 to TRBJ1-1; no definite D call. With 5 bases removed from V and 4 bases from J, the gap between germline ends came to 8 bases. CDR1 is DFQATT and CDR2 is SNEGSKA in the germline V gene (reference sequence). CDR3 length: 11 amino acids. The CDR3: CSALAGTEAFF. CDR3 nucleotides: TGCAGTGCTTTGGCCGGCACTGAAGCTTTCTTT.

The chain combines TRBV5-5 with TRBJ1-3, with 9 bases lining up with TRBD1. V lost 4 bases, J lost 0 bases, and 17 bases stayed unmatched. Per germline, CDR1 SGHKS and CDR2 YYEKEE (reference sequence). This CDR3 has 20 residues. CDR3 coding DNA: TGTGCCAGCAGCCCCGAGGGACCGGGACAGGGTTCAGTCTCTGGAAACACCATATATTTT. Amino acids: CASSPEGPGQGSVSGNTIYF.

The sample holds a few counts of this clonotype. The V and J genes are TRBV20-1 and TRBJ2-1; 9 nucleotides line up with TRBD2. V was pared by 5 bases and J by 2 bases, with 10 bases of the junction left unmatched. The CDR3 sequence is 16 residues long. Looked up from germline, CDR1 is DFQATT and CDR2 is SNEGSKA (reference sequence). The CDR3 DNA sequence: TGCAGTGCTGATAGGGGACTAGCCAGCACCTACAATGAGCAGTTCTTC. Translation: CSADRGLASTYNEQFF.

A few counts support this clonotype. The CDR3 DNA is TGTGCCAGCAGTCCAGGGGGCTTGGCTTACGAGCAGTACTTC. Its translation: CASSPGGLAYEQYF. The gene calls are TRBV28 and TRBJ2-7, with 8 nucleotides matching TRBD1. V lost 5 bases, J lost 4 bases, and 7 bases stayed unmatched. CDR3 length equals 14 residues. The germline gives CDR1 MDHEN, CDR2 SYDVKM.

This clonotype was seen ten or more times. This chain connects TRBV7-8 to TRBJ2-5; D uncertain. The CDR3 has 13 amino acids. From germline, CDR1 is SGHVS and CDR2 FQNEAQ. Trimming shortened V by 2 bases and J by 5 bases, and 9 bases separated the two germline ends. CDR3 region: CASSLRSAETQYF. The CDR3, as DNA: TGTGCCAGCAGCTTAAGGTCCGCGGAGACCCAGTACTTC.

There are many counts of this clonotype. The chain recombines TRBV30 with TRBJ2-3; D might be TRBD2 (7 bases). The CDR3 covers 16 residues. Germline CDR1 and CDR2: GTSNPN and SVGIG (reference sequence). V was trimmed by 3 bases and J by 2 bases, leaving 18 bases between them. This CDR3 reads CAWRGGGGAFTDTQYF. The DNA for the CDR3 is TGTGCCTGGAGGGGCGGGGGCGGAGCCTTCACAGATACGCAGTATTTT.

Details on this clonotype: A much larger clone is a single base away; this may be a read error. The rearrangement links TRBV20-1 to TRBJ1-1; D remains unclear. CDR3 length: 13 residues. Germline V gene data show CDR1 as DFQATT and CDR2 as SNEGSKA (reference sequence). The CDR3 protein is CSARGQRITEACF. In DNA form, the CDR3 reads TGCAGTGCTAGAGGTCAGAGGATAACTGAAGCTTGCTTT.

This clonotype has a count of ten or more. This chain's CDR3 is CASSSEGAPGNQPQHF. DNA for the CDR3: TGTGCCAGCTCATCTGAAGGGGCCCCCGGGAATCAGCCCCAGCATTTT. V and J are TRBV18 and TRBJ1-5; possibly TRBD1 for D (5 bases). The germline gives CDR1 KGHSH, CDR2 LQKENI. Between the trimmed V and J ends, which lost 5 bases and 4 bases, there was a span of 18 bases. This CDR3 comprises 16 residues.